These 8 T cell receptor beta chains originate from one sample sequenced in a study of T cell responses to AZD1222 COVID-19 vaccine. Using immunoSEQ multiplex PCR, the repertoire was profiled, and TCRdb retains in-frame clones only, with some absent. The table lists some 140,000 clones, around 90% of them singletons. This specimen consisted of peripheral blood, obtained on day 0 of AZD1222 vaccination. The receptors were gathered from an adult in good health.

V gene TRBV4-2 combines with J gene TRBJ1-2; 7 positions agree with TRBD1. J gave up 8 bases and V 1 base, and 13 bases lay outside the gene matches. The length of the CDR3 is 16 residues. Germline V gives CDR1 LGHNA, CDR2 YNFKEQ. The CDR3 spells CASSQVPKNRGEGYTF. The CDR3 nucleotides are TGTGCCAGCAGCCAAGTACCTAAGAACAGGGGAGAAGGCTACACCTTC.

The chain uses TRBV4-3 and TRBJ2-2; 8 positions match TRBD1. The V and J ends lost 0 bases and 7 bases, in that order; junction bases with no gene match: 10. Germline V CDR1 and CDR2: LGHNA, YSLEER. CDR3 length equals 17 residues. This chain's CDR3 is CASSQDDLRGLGGELFF. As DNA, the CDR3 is TGCGCCAGCAGCCAAGACGACCTCAGGGGGCTCGGCGGGGAGCTGTTTTTT.

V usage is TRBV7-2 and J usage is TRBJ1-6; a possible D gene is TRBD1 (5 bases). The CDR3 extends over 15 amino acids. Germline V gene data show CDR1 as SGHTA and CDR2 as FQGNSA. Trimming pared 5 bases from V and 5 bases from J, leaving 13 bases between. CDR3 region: CASSLPDSHNSPLHF. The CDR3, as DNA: TGTGCCAGCAGCCTACCCGACAGTCATAATTCACCCCTCCACTTT.

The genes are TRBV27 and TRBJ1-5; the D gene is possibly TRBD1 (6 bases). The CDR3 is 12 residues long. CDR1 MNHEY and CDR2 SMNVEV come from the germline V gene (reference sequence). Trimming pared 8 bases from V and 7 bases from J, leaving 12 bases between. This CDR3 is CASGGLRQPQHF. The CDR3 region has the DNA TGTGCCAGCGGGGGCTTGAGGCAGCCCCAGCATTTT.

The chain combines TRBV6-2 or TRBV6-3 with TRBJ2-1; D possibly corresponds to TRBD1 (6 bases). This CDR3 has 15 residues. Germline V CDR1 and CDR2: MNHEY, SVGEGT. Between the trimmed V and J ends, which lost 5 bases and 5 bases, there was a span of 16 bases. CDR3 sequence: CASSRHGTINNEQFF. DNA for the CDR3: TGTGCCAGCAGTCGTCACGGGACAATCAACAATGAGCAGTTCTTC.

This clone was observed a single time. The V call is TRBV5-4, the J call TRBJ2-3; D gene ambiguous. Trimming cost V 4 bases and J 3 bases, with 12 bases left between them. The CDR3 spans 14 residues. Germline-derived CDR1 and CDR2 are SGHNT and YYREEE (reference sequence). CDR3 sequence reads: CASSPVRSTDTQYF. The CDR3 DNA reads TGTGCCAGCAGCCCCGTGAGGAGTACAGATACGCAGTATTTT.

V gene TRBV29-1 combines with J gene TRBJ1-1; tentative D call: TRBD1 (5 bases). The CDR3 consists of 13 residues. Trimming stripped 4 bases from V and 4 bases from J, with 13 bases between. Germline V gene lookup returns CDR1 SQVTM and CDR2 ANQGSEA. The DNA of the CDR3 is TGCAGCGTTGCTTCCCGGAGGGGCACTGAAGCTTTCTTT. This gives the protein CSVASRRGTEAFF.

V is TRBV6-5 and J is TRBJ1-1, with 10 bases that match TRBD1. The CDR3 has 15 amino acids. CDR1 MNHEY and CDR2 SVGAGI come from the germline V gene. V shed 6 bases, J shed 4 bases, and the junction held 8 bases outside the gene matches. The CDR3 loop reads CASSPGTGVITEAFF. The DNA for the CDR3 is TGTGCCAGCAGCCCCGGGACAGGGGTTATCACTGAAGCTTTCTTT.